This T cell receptor (beta chain) is drawn from a study of blood T cell repertoires in COVID-19. Germline V lookup: CDR1 SQVTM, CDR2 ANQGSEA. With 5 bases removed from V and 2 bases from J, the gap between germline ends came to 7 bases. The CDR3 contains 13 residues. Original processing methods: Estimation of nucleated cell counts was performed using reference gene primer amplification. Generated by immunoSEQ multiplex PCR, the TCRdb table keeps only in-frame clones and is missing some. That table is the source of V, J and clone size, and D and trimming were worked out from the DNA. This repertoire shows fewer than 95,000 clones, approximately 89% found once; its top ten account for approximately 0.5%.

The J gene is TRBJ1-6, the V gene TRBV29-1; D remains ambiguous. The origin of this receptor is a man aged 55 to 69 with acute or convalescent COVID-19. The sequencing sample was made of peripheral blood. DNA of the CDR3: TGCAGCGTTTCCAGGACCTATAATTCACCCCTCCACTTT. It encodes CSVSRTYNSPLHF.